These 20 T cell receptor beta chains came from one sample sequenced in a study of PD-1 blockade in mismatch repair-deficient tumors. Sequencing was performed with immunoSEQ multiplex PCR; in TCRdb, only in-frame clones are kept and a portion is missing. There are some 110,000 clones in the sample; about 83% occur only once, and approximately 4.7% lies in the top ten. Sequences were derived from peripheral blood, sampled approximately 60 weeks after starting pembrolizumab. These receptor sequences come from an adult with mismatch repair-deficient cancer.

In this sample, this clone turned up once. The chain combines TRBV6-6 with TRBJ1-1; 10 nucleotides match TRBD1. V was pared by 5 bases and J by 5 bases, with 5 bases of the junction left unmatched. The CDR3 loop spans 14 amino acids. Germline CDR1 reads MNHNY; CDR2 reads SVGAGI (reference sequence). CDR3 sequence reads: CASSRGQGFTEAFF. CDR3 nucleotide sequence: TGTGCCAGCAGTCGGGGACAGGGGTTTACTGAAGCTTTCTTT.

This clone was detected only a few times. The chain employs TRBV27 and TRBJ2-5, with TRBD2 matching 8 bases. The CDR3 has 14 residues. With 7 bases clipped from V and 5 bases from J, the junction kept 9 bases outside the gene matches. Germline V lookup: CDR1 MNHEY, CDR2 SMNVEV (reference sequence). The CDR3 nucleotides are TGTGCCAGCATGCTGAGCGGGGGCGGGGAGACCCAGTACTTC. Translation gives CASMLSGGGETQYF.

The chain employs TRBV19 and TRBJ1-2; D ambiguous. V was cut by 7 bases and J by 5 bases, with 8 bases left in between. The V gene's germline CDR1 is LNHDA and CDR2 SQIVND (reference sequence). The CDR3 extends over 11 amino acids. DNA for the CDR3: TGTGCCAGTACAGACTGGTATGGCTACACCTTC. Protein sequence: CASTDWYGYTF.

The chain links TRBV11-2 to TRBJ2-7; 12 positions agree with TRBD2. The germline gives CDR1 SGHAT, CDR2 FQNNGV. The CDR3 totals 18 residues. V was pared by 6 bases and J by 0 bases, with 12 bases of the junction left unmatched. CDR3 residues: CASSSLGLAGTSSYEQYF. For the CDR3, the DNA is TGTGCCAGCAGTTCCCTGGGACTAGCGGGTACGAGCTCCTACGAGCAGTACTTC.

The rearrangement joins TRBV13 to TRBJ2-1, with 7 positions matching TRBD1. Germline assignment: CDR1 PRHDT and CDR2 FYEKMQ (reference sequence). V was clipped by 2 bases and J by 5 bases; unmatched bases: 9. CDR3 length: 16 residues. The CDR3 bases are TGTGCCAGCAGCTTAAATGGACCAGGGGGTGACAATGAGCAGTTCTTC. Protein product: CASSLNGPGGDNEQFF. Combining the CDR3 with reference TRBV13 and TRBJ2-1 gives the whole variable domain AAGVIQSPRHLIKEKRETATLKCYPIPRHDTVYWYQQGPGQDPQFLISFYEKMQSDKGSIPDRFSAQQFSDYHSELNMSSLELGDSALYFCASSLNGPGGDNEQFFGPGTRLTVL.

CDR3 sequence reads: CASSYRTGGRTDTQYF. CDR3 sequence (DNA): TGTGCCAGCAGTTATCGGACAGGGGGAAGGACAGATACGCAGTATTTT. The chain employs TRBV28 and TRBJ2-3; 10 nucleotides align to TRBD1. The CDR3 is 16 amino acids. Unmatched junction bases numbered 7, after V lost 4 bases and J lost 3 bases. The germline V gene has CDR1 MDHEN and CDR2 SYDVKM.

V gene TRBV5-6 combines with J gene TRBJ1-2; D might be TRBD1 (6 bases). Trimming left V 4 bases short and J 4 bases short, with 23 bases between. The CDR3 sequence is 17 residues long. CDR1 SGHDT and CDR2 YYEEEE come from the germline V gene. CDR3 protein: CASSGTGHSTGPYGYTF. For the CDR3, the DNA is TGTGCCAGCAGCGGCACGGGACACTCAACTGGTCCCTATGGCTACACCTTC.

The CDR3 region has the DNA TGTGCCAGCAGCCTCAGGGGGGGCTCTGGCTACACCTTC. Its protein is CASSLRGGSGYTF. This chain uses TRBV9 with TRBJ1-2; TRBD1 matches 7 bases. This CDR3 has 13 residues. Losses at the gene ends were 4 bases for V and 7 bases for J; bases not matched to a gene: 7. Germline V gene lookup returns CDR1 SGDLS and CDR2 YYNGEE. Looking up the rest from reference TRBV9 and TRBJ1-2 gives the full variable domain: DSGVTQTPKHLITATGQRVTLRCSPRSGDLSVYWYQQSLDQGLQFLIQYYNGEERAKGNILERFSAQQFPDLHSELNLSSLELGDSALYFCASSLRGGSGYTFGSGTRLTVV.

Only one count was recorded for this clone. This chain joins TRBV5-1 and TRBJ2-3; maybe TRBD2 (6 bases). The CDR3 is 14 amino acids. Trimming stripped 3 bases from V and 0 bases from J, with 8 bases between. Looked up from germline, CDR1 is SGHRS and CDR2 is YFSETQ. The CDR3 nucleotides are TGCGCCAGCAGCTCCAGCGGGAGCACAGATACGCAGTATTTT. Its protein product is CASSSSGSTDTQYF.

This clone was detected only a few times. The V and J genes are TRBV19 and TRBJ2-1; 9 bases are a match to TRBD2. CDR3 length: 17 residues. J lost 4 bases, V lost 1 base, and 8 bases had no gene match. Germline V gene lookup returns CDR1 LNHDA and CDR2 SQIVND (reference sequence). CDR3 protein: CASSIGPSSGGYNEQFF. The CDR3 DNA follows: TGTGCCAGTAGTATAGGCCCCTCCAGCGGGGGGTACAATGAGCAGTTCTTC.

This sequence joins TRBV11-3 and TRBJ2-1; D might be TRBD1 or TRBD2, each matching 5 bases. Germline CDR1 SGHNT, CDR2 YENEEA. The CDR3 is made up of 14 amino acids. V was cut by 0 bases and J by 5 bases, with 8 bases left in between. The CDR3 sequence is CASSLDGDHNEQFF. CDR3 coding DNA: TGTGCCAGCAGCTTAGATGGGGACCACAATGAGCAGTTCTTC.

The V call is TRBV5-1, the J call TRBJ2-7; a weak D match, TRBD1 (6 bases). Germline V CDR1 and CDR2: SGHRS, YFSETQ. Trimming removed 5 bases at V and 1 base at J, with 13 bases between. The CDR3 runs 14 residues. The CDR3 DNA sequence: TGCGCCAGCAGTTCTGGGGGCCTATCCTACGAGCAGTACTTC. Translating it yields CASSSGGLSYEQYF.

The chain recombines TRBV7-8 with TRBJ2-7, with 10 bases fitting TRBD1. J lost 5 bases, V lost 6 bases, and 1 base had no gene match. Germline V gene lookup returns CDR1 SGHVS and CDR2 FQNEAQ. The CDR3 extends over 12 amino acids. The DNA for the CDR3 is TGTGCCAGCAGGGACAGGGGGGACGAGCAGTACTTC. Residues: CASRDRGDEQYF.

CDR3 loop: CASSDGQGLAYEQYF. CDR3 in DNA: TGCGCCAGCAGCGATGGACAGGGTCTAGCCTACGAGCAGTACTTC. J is TRBJ2-7 and V is TRBV4-1, with 8 bases matching TRBD1. The V gene end was trimmed by 5 bases and the J gene end by 2 bases; junction bases not matched to a gene: 8. The CDR3 is made up of 15 amino acids. Per germline, CDR1 MGHRA and CDR2 YSYEKL.

In this sample, this clone turned up a few times. The rearrangement joins TRBV19 to TRBJ1-4; 7 bases agree with TRBD1. The germline CDR1 and CDR2 sequences are LNHDA and SQIVND (reference sequence). Trimming took 5 bases from V and 8 from J; bases not matched to a gene: 8. This CDR3 spans 14 amino acids. DNA for the CDR3: TGTGCCAGTAGTGAAACAGGGGTTGGAGAAAAACTGTTTTTT. Translation gives CASSETGVGEKLFF.

The chain is built from TRBV11-3 and TRBJ2-7; D is possibly TRBD1 or TRBD2 (5 bases each). Germline loops: CDR1 SGHNT, CDR2 YENEEA. The CDR3 has 14 amino acids. Trimming shortened V by 2 bases and J by 6 bases, and 14 bases separated the two germline ends. The DNA of the CDR3 is TGTGCCAGCAGCTTAAGCCACGGGGCGGGCGAGCAGTACTTC. This translates into CASSLSHGAGEQYF.

This chain connects TRBV5-1 to TRBJ1-5; the D gene is possibly TRBD1 (5 bases). The CDR3 sequence is 15 residues long. The V and J ends lost 0 bases and 7 bases respectively, with 14 bases between them. The germline V gene encodes CDR1 SGHRS and CDR2 YFSETQ. CDR3 coding DNA: TGCGCCAGCAGCTTGGACGGGGGGGAGAACCAGCCCCAGCATTTT. It specifies CASSLDGGENQPQHF.

J is TRBJ2-7 and V is TRBV11-3, with D possibly matching TRBD1 (6 bases). V was cut by 3 bases and J by 5 bases, with 17 bases left in between. Germline CDR1 and CDR2: SGHNT and YENEEA. This CDR3 contains 15 residues. The CDR3 DNA reads as TGTGCCAGCAGCTTTGGGGCAGGGGTTCTGGACGAGCAGTACTTC. Translated, it gives CASSFGAGVLDEQYF.

The chain has TRBV11-3 and TRBJ2-2; no clear D. Germline CDR1 SGHNT, CDR2 YENEEA. There are 15 residues in the CDR3. V was pared by 3 bases and J by 1 base, with 9 bases between. The CDR3 DNA sequence: TGTGCCAGCAGCTTTTGGCGTGAGAACACCGGGGAGCTGTTTTTT. As protein: CASSFWRENTGELFF.

V gene TRBV5-6 combines with J gene TRBJ1-5; D unresolved. CDR3 length equals 15 residues. The germline CDR1 and CDR2 sequences are SGHDT and YYEEEE. Trimming stripped 4 bases from V and 6 bases from J, with 17 bases between. The CDR3: CASSLGWREVQPQHF. DNA of the CDR3: TGTGCCAGCAGCCTGGGCTGGAGGGAGGTTCAGCCCCAGCATTTT.